This entry lists 27 T cell receptor beta chains sequenced from one sample in a study of blood T cell repertoires in COVID-19. TCRdb keeps only in-frame clones here, not all; method: immunoSEQ multiplex PCR. The table records roughly 71,000 clones, roughly 90% of them present only once. Sequencing used peripheral blood. Receptors were obtained from a man between 25 and 39 years old with acute or convalescent COVID-19.

The chain has TRBV6-2 or TRBV6-3 and TRBJ2-3; TRBD2 is a possible D gene (5 bases). This CDR3 is 14 amino acids long. Per germline, CDR1 MNHEY and CDR2 SVGEGT. Trimming took 5 bases from V and 2 from J, leaving 11 bases between them. The chain's CDR3 is CASSVDFSTDTQYF. The CDR3 DNA is TGTGCCAGCAGTGTGGACTTTTCCACAGATACGCAGTATTTT.

This chain uses TRBV5-4 with TRBJ2-1, with 14 nucleotides matching TRBD2. The CDR3 consists of 18 residues. Germline loops: CDR1 SGHNT, CDR2 YYREEE (reference sequence). Losses at the gene ends were 5 bases for V and 2 bases for J; bases not matched to a gene: 9. This CDR3 is CASSSGTSGSLTYNEQFF. The CDR3 DNA follows: TGTGCCAGCAGTTCCGGGACTAGCGGGAGTTTAACCTACAATGAGCAGTTCTTC.

The chain uses TRBV3-1 (or the pseudogene TRBV3-2) and TRBJ2-7, with 10 bases matching TRBD2. The V gene's germline CDR1 is LGHDT and CDR2 YNNKEL (reference sequence). V was pared by 4 bases and J by 3 bases, with 15 bases of the junction left unmatched. This CDR3 region has 18 residues. CDR3 in amino acids: CASSPYEAGGPGFYEQYV. The CDR3 nucleotides read TGTGCCAGCAGCCCTTATGAAGCGGGGGGGCCCGGTTTCTACGAGCAGTACGTC.

This clone was recorded once. The chain joins TRBV6-2 or TRBV6-3 to TRBJ2-3; D is undetermined. Germline V CDR1 and CDR2: MNHEY, SVGEGT. Trimming stripped 6 bases from V and 2 bases from J, with 6 bases between. The CDR3 is 12 amino acids. DNA of the CDR3: TGTGCCAGCAGCCCCTTCACAGATACGCAGTATTTT. Its translation: CASSPFTDTQYF.

This chain links TRBV7-2 with TRBJ2-1; TRBD1 agrees at 7 bases. Germline V lookup: CDR1 SGHTA, CDR2 FQGNSA. V gave up 5 bases and J gave up 2 bases; unmatched junction bases: 6. There are 15 residues in the CDR3. The CDR3 spells CASSQYRGTYNEQFF. The CDR3 DNA sequence: TGTGCCAGCAGCCAGTACAGGGGAACCTACAATGAGCAGTTCTTC.

The chain uses TRBV7-9 and TRBJ1-1; 11 bases map to TRBD1. Unmatched junction bases numbered 9, after V lost 5 bases and J lost 10 bases. The CDR3 contains 14 residues. Germline V gene sequence: CDR1 SEHNR, CDR2 FQNEAQ (reference sequence). CDR3 region: CASSPRGTGGRAFF. CDR3 coding DNA: TGTGCCAGCAGCCCAAGAGGGACAGGGGGGAGAGCTTTCTTT.

This clone was counted once. The V and J genes are TRBV7-2 and TRBJ1-1, with TRBD1 identical over 7 bases. V shed 3 bases and J 1 base; nucleotides not matched to a gene: 2. The CDR3 consists of 14 residues. The germline V gene has CDR1 SGHTA and CDR2 FQGNSA. The CDR3 is CASSFEGANTEAFF. CDR3 bases: TGTGCCAGCAGCTTTGAGGGGGCGAACACTGAAGCTTTCTTT.

This clone has just a few counts. The genes are TRBV9 and TRBJ1-1; 9 nucleotides line up with TRBD1. V gave up 1 base and J gave up 1 base; unmatched junction bases: 5. From germline, CDR1 is SGDLS and CDR2 YYNGEE. The CDR3 runs 16 residues. The CDR3 loop reads CASSVRDRVENTEAFF. The CDR3 region has the DNA TGTGCCAGCAGCGTACGGGACAGGGTTGAGAACACTGAAGCTTTCTTT.

The chain is built from TRBV10-3 and TRBJ2-6; TRBD1 is a possible D gene (7 bases). This CDR3 has 19 residues. Deletions cut 3 bases from V and 3 bases from J, with 21 bases between. The germline V gene encodes CDR1 ENHRY and CDR2 SYGVKD. This chain's CDR3 is CAISDERGQGGDGANVLTF. CDR3 sequence (DNA): TGTGCCATCAGTGATGAAAGAGGGCAGGGGGGAGATGGGGCCAACGTCCTGACTTTC.

This chain joins TRBV18 and TRBJ2-2; 7 bases align to TRBD1. Germline lookup yields CDR1 KGHSH and CDR2 LQKENI. The CDR3 has 15 amino acids. V lost 2 bases to trimming and J lost 4 bases; unmatched junction nucleotides: 4. CDR3 amino acids: CASSPKTGLTGELFF. DNA of the CDR3: TGTGCCAGCTCACCAAAGACAGGGCTCACCGGGGAGCTGTTTTTT.

This chain connects TRBV5-1 to TRBJ2-5, with TRBD1 matching over 9 bases. The junction had 15 bases not matched to a gene; V was cut back by 3 bases and J by 9 bases. Per the germline V gene, CDR1 is SGHRS and CDR2 is YFSETQ. The CDR3 spans 16 residues. The CDR3 is CASSSGTGSFGRSQYF. CDR3 DNA sequence: TGCGCCAGCAGCTCAGGGACAGGGTCCTTCGGTAGGTCCCAGTACTTC.

The chain joins TRBV7-9 to TRBJ2-2; TRBD2 matches 8 bases. The CDR3 is 17 amino acids. The germline gives CDR1 SEHNR, CDR2 FQNEAQ (reference sequence). After removal of 5 bases from V and 1 base from J, the junction contained 9 bases not matched to a gene. The CDR3 bases are TGTGCCAGCAGCCGTTGGGGGCTAGCGGGGAACACCGGGGAGCTGTTTTTT. Its translation: CASSRWGLAGNTGELFF.

This chain joins TRBV19 and TRBJ1-5, with a weak D call TRBD1 (6 bases). CDR3 size: 16 residues. V was pared by 6 bases and J by 3 bases, with 18 bases between. Germline lookup yields CDR1 LNHDA and CDR2 SQIVND (reference sequence). CDR3 amino acids: CASRRSAGVDNQPQHF. The CDR3 bases are TGTGCCAGTAGGAGATCGGCAGGGGTAGACAATCAGCCCCAGCATTTT.

V and J are TRBV6-1 and TRBJ1-2; TRBD1 agrees at 10 bases. This CDR3 contains 14 residues. Germline CDR1 and CDR2: MNHNS and SASEGT. V lost 1 base to trimming and J lost 4 bases; unmatched junction nucleotides: 0. CDR3 bases: TGTGCCAGCAGTGAAGGGACAGGGGGCTATGGCTACACCTTC. As protein: CASSEGTGGYGYTF.

The chain has TRBV12-5 and TRBJ1-3, with D possibly being TRBD1 (5 bases). Germline values: CDR1 LGHNT, CDR2 FRNRAP. V gave up 5 bases and J gave up 0 bases, with 14 bases separating them. The length of the CDR3 is 16 residues. CDR3 region: CASGPPTANSGNTIYF. DNA of the CDR3: TGTGCTAGTGGTCCCCCGACAGCCAACTCTGGAAACACCATATATTTT.

This chain connects TRBV18 to TRBJ2-5, with a possible D match to TRBD1 (5 bases). The germline V and J ends were trimmed by 0 bases and 5 bases, with 10 bases remaining between them. The germline gives CDR1 KGHSH, CDR2 LQKENI. This CDR3 has 14 residues. CDR3 loop: CASSPPRGRETQYF. The CDR3 DNA reads as TGTGCCAGCTCACCACCAAGGGGTCGGGAGACCCAGTACTTC.

The gene calls are TRBV5-5 and TRBJ1-2; D remains unclear. This CDR3 spans 14 amino acids. CDR1 and CDR2 (germline): SGHKS, YYEKEE (reference sequence). Trimming stripped 4 bases from V and 6 bases from J, with 16 bases between. The chain's CDR3 is CASSPRVWGDGYTF. The CDR3 nucleotides are TGTGCCAGCAGCCCCCGGGTTTGGGGAGATGGCTACACCTTC. The whole variable domain, remainder taken from reference TRBV5-5 and TRBJ1-2, is DAGVTQSPTHLIKTRGQQVTLRCSPISGHKSVSWYQQVLGQGPQFIFQYYEKEERGRGNFPDRFSARQFPNYSSELNVNALLLGDSALYLCASSPRVWGDGYTFGSGTRLTVV.

This chain links TRBV5-1 with TRBJ1-4; D call uncertain. CDR1 and CDR2 from the germline V gene are SGHRS and YFSETQ. The CDR3 runs to 14 residues. The V end lost 0 bases, the J end lost 8 bases, and 11 bases lay between the germline ends. DNA for the CDR3: TGCGCCAGCAGCTTGGAAGGATATAGCGAAAAACTGTTTTTT. Protein: CASSLEGYSEKLFF.

The chain links TRBV9 to TRBJ2-1, with D unresolved. CDR1 is SGDLS and CDR2 is YYNGEE in the germline V gene. Trimming shortened V by 0 bases and J by 0 bases, and 7 bases separated the two germline ends. CDR3 length: 15 amino acids. This CDR3 reads CASSVAPSSYNEQFF. CDR3 nucleotide sequence: TGTGCCAGCAGCGTAGCACCTAGCTCCTACAATGAGCAGTTCTTC.

The rearrangement joins TRBV29-1 to TRBJ2-1, with D uncertain. Trimming shortened V by 1 base and J by 5 bases, and 9 bases separated the two germline ends. The CDR3 contains 13 residues. Germline-derived CDR1 and CDR2 are SQVTM and ANQGSEA. The CDR3 region has the DNA TGCAGCGTTGAAGTTTTCACAGACAATGAGCAGTTCTTC. Amino acids: CSVEVFTDNEQFF.

There are a few counts of this clone. The chain recombines TRBV7-2 with TRBJ1-5, with 11 bases aligning to TRBD1. The J segment lost 2 bases and the V segment lost 6 bases, leaving 9 bases of the junction unmatched. This CDR3 is 17 amino acids long. CDR1 and CDR2 (germline): SGHTA, FQGNSA. CDR3 nucleotides: TGTGCCAGCAGTCGGACAGGGGGCGGTTGGGGCAATCAGCCCCAGCATTTT. It encodes CASSRTGGGWGNQPQHF.

V is TRBV10-3 and J is TRBJ1-4; possibly TRBD1 for D (6 bases). The V gene's germline CDR1 is ENHRY and CDR2 SYGVKD. Trimming shortened V by 4 bases and J by 5 bases, and 11 bases separated the two germline ends. The CDR3 length is 14 residues. CDR3 loop: CAISGTDRNEKLFF. The CDR3 coding sequence is TGTGCCATCAGTGGGACAGACCGGAATGAAAAACTGTTTTTT.

The chain uses TRBV7-9 and TRBJ1-1, with no clear D. Trimming took off 2 bases at V and 4 bases at J, with 5 bases between the two ends. Germline V gene sequence: CDR1 SEHNR, CDR2 FQNEAQ (reference sequence). The CDR3 extends over 12 amino acids. The CDR3: CASSLLGTEAFF. Written as DNA, the CDR3 is TGTGCCAGCAGCTTACTAGGCACTGAAGCTTTCTTT.

The rearrangement uses TRBV5-1 and TRBJ1-1; 10 bases agree with TRBD1. The CDR3 has 15 residues. CDR1 and CDR2 (germline): SGHRS, YFSETQ. The V and J ends lost 1 base and 4 bases, in that order; junction bases with no gene match: 4. The CDR3 spells CASSLSGQGGTEAFF. The CDR3 DNA reads TGCGCCAGCAGCTTGAGTGGACAGGGGGGCACTGAAGCTTTCTTT.

V usage is TRBV5-4 and J usage is TRBJ2-3; the match to TRBD2 covers 10 bases. The V gene's germline CDR1 is SGHNT and CDR2 YYREEE (reference sequence). V trimming: 3 bases; J trimming: 6 bases; junction bases outside the gene matches: 4. This CDR3 region has 14 residues. CDR3 sequence: CASSSLAGADTQYF. The CDR3 region has the DNA TGTGCCAGCAGCTCTCTAGCGGGAGCCGATACGCAGTATTTT.

The CDR3 DNA reads TGTGCCATCAGTGTCGACAGCGAGAACACTGAAGCTTTCTTT. It yields the protein CAISVDSENTEAFF. This rearrangement joins TRBV10-3 to TRBJ1-1, with D possibly being TRBD1 (5 bases). V lost 4 bases, J lost 1 base, and 10 bases lay in between. Germline V gene data show CDR1 as ENHRY and CDR2 as SYGVKD. CDR3 length: 14 residues.

The rearrangement uses TRBV4-2 and TRBJ2-3; maybe TRBD2 (5 bases). V was shortened by 0 bases and J by 1 base, with 14 bases between the two germline ends. The CDR3 has 17 residues. Germline CDR1 is LGHNA and CDR2 is YNFKEQ. CDR3 in amino acids: CASSQDTSSTGTDTQYF. The CDR3 nucleotides are TGTGCCAGCAGCCAAGATACTAGTTCGACGGGCACAGATACGCAGTATTTT.